This TCR beta chain was recorded in a study of T cells in Graves' hyperthyroidism and ophthalmopathy (dated by TCRdb to about 2019). For the wider study: Peripheral blood was sampled at the time of initial diagnosis, prior to any treatment. TCR V-J signatures able to tell the groups apart were searched for in a discovery cohort of about a hundred patients, of whom around 42 had Graves' ophthalmopathy and roughly 59 had stable Graves' hyperthyroidism. Whether ophthalmopathy could be predicted prospectively was tested in an independent validation cohort made up of under 20 hyperthyroidism patients plus 17 patients who later progressed to ophthalmopathy. The roughly 90 discovery patients were divided at random into training and test sets in a 7:3 ratio. In addition, the study compared T-cell repertoires in thyroid tissue and in blood from roughly six Graves' hyperthyroidism patients. After blood sampling, hyperthyroidism patients were treated with methimazole at a starting dose of 30 mg daily, and ophthalmopathy patients were treated with high-dose intravenous methylprednisolone. The paper reports TCR Vbeta CDR3 sequencing of approximately 140 peripheral blood samples: under 45 ophthalmopathy, some 80 hyperthyroidism and roughly 17 progressor patients.

Ophthalmopathy patients had moderately to severely active disease, with a Clinical Activity Score of 3 or more, a NOSPECS grade of 4 or more, and a disease duration of less than 3 months. Any patient with an uncontrolled infection, another autoimmune disease, pregnancy or lactation was excluded. Diagnoses were established on the basis of clinical symptoms, serum thyroxine and TRAb, thyroid ultrasound, and orbital computed tomography. Ficoll-Paque density gradient centrifugation was used to isolate PBMCs from around 10 ml of fresh peripheral blood. Total RNA was extracted using Trizol reagent, and RNA quality was assessed on an Agilent 2100 Bioanalyzer. TCR beta CDR3 regions were amplified from RNA transcripts. The TCR CDR3 was subjected to a first round of RT-PCR using the HTBI primer set and the Qiagen OneStep RT-PCR kit. Libraries were constructed in a second round of multiplex PCR, after which size selection and purification were carried out. Libraries were sequenced paired-end with 100 bp reads on an Illumina HiSeq2000. The paper's processing steps were these. SOAPnuke was used to process the raw data, throwing out any read that contained adapters or uncalled bases, had a mean Phred below 15, or lacked an exact constant-primer or identifier match. COPE v1.2.5 was used to merge the high-quality paired reads, and each unique nucleotide sequence was defined as a clonotype. MiTCR v1.1 was used to align clonotypes to the IMGT TRBV, TRBD and TRBJ reference segments. The analysis was restricted to V-J combinations with a frequency above 0.0001, which together covered roughly 99% of the repertoires. The TCS score was defined as the ratio of F50 (clonal expansion) to E x V (chaos), calculated using BLOSUM62-based TCRdist between CDR3 peptides within each V-J. Welch's t-statistics and random forest reduced just over 500 V-J features to 10 to 15, which were used in a naive Bayes classifier (R e1071). TCRdb handled the public reads itself, with Q25 trimming in fastp and clone calling in MiXCR, and kept productive beta chains. Identical CDR3 protein sequences are pooled into one entry, listed with their most common genes and DNA. In this record, the V and J calls reflect TCRdb's handling and not the investigators' own analysis. This sample lists roughly 640,000 distinct CDR3 sequences; 16% were detected once. The ten largest account for 2.5% to 4% of the sample.

Overall results and qualifications from the work: Ophthalmopathy was separated from stable hyperthyroidism by a 13 V-J signature model, with approximately 86% sensitivity and approximately 81% specificity obtained in cross-validation and 80%/75% obtained in testing. Most expanded thyroid clonotypes (frequency above 0.001) were also detected in blood, a finding suggesting that blood repertoires may reflect thyroid immune responses. In validation, progression to ophthalmopathy was predicted by the model with around 71% sensitivity and 72.22% specificity, a median of about 6.4 months before onset. Sample size was not statistically predetermined, and investigators were not blinded to group allocation.

Between the V and J ends, shortened by 2 bases and 5 bases respectively, the junction contains 4 bases. CDR1 and CDR2 are drawn from the germline V gene: SNHLY, FYNNEI. Spanning cysteine to phenylalanine, the CDR3 consists of 12 amino acids. Only the CDR3 part of the read is kept: 36 bases, read in frame from the first base. This clonotype was observed many times. Its antigen specificity is not known. No base-level quality is on record; no much larger clone is a single base apart. This clonotype was obtained from a woman aged 40 to 50 with Graves' ophthalmopathy. The sample comprised blood. The chain was built from TRBV2 and TRBJ2-1, with the D segment identity uncertain. In nucleotides, the sequence is TGTGCCAGCAGTGAAATGAACAATGAGCAGTTCTTC. The resulting protein is CASSEMNNEQFF. When the CDR3 is completed using the reference TRBV2 and TRBJ2-1 genes on either side, the full variable domain is EPEVTQTPSHQVTQMGQEVILRCVPISNHLYFYWYRQILGQKVEFLVSFYNNEISEKSEIFDDQFSVERPDGSNFTLKIRSTKLEDSAMYFCASSEMNNEQFFGPGTRLTVL.